The clone carrying this T cell receptor (beta chain) has just a few counts. The antigen remains undetermined. The data were obtained in a study of shared clonotypes between healthy human individuals. Overall study findings and caveats: The low donor count limited represented genetic and exposure-history diversity. Incomplete sequencing of sorted subsets was indicated by rarefaction despite large depth. Larger estimated richness was generally seen in naive subsets than in memory subsets.

V shed 2 bases and J shed 5 bases, with 9 bases lying between them. CDR1 is SGHTA and CDR2 is FQGTGA in the germline V gene. The CDR3 covers 14 residues. TCRdb's copy holds only in-frame clones and misses some; the assay was immunoSEQ multiplex PCR. Of over a million clones in the sample, around 78% were seen once. The sequenced sample was memory CD4+ T cells from PBMCs. Subset described: CD45RA-negative fraction. This sequence was found in a man aged 18 to 30 in good health. Some clones in this sample may be carry-over from other donors' samples. This chain uses TRBV7-3 with TRBJ2-2, with D possibly matching TRBD2 (5 bases). The CDR3 DNA reads as TGTGCCAGCAGCTTATCCACGGGAACCGGGGAGCTGTTTTTT. The encoded protein is CASSLSTGTGELFF.